This T cell receptor beta chain was sequenced for a study of CD8+CD57+ T cells in acquired aplastic anemia. On the study more broadly: Sorted CD4+ and CD8+ cell DNA averaged about 3 ug.

CDR3 and TCR beta VDJ profiling relied on a genomic DNA template. Each CDR3 protein is one row after TCRdb ran MiXCR on the reads. In the table there are about 98,000 distinct CDR3 sequences, around 62% of which are singletons. Findings and caveats of the study: Patients and controls turned out to have more than 25 CD8+ CDR3 sequences in common.

It was patients with CD8+CD57+ cell expansion by flow cytometry who were chosen for sequencing. The diagnosis in all patients was severe acquired aplastic anemia. At blood sampling, none of the patients had yet received therapy. The CDR3 consists of 15 residues. The V end was cut by 7 bases, the J end by 9 bases, with 19 bases between. Germline V gene lookup returns CDR1 SNHLY and CDR2 FYNNEI. A remark on this clonotype: The antigen remains unidentified.

The clonotype comes from a human donor with aplastic anemia. Material: sorted CD4+, CD8+, or CD8+CD57+ T cells (not recorded which) from PBMCs. The chain recombines TRBV2 with TRBJ1-6; D perhaps matches TRBD1 (5 bases). The CDR3 loop reads CASMGGGHPSSPLHF. Here the CDR3 DNA reads TGTGCCAGCATGGGGGGAGGACACCCTTCTTCACCCCTCCACTTT.